The next 8 T cell receptor beta chains were all read from a single sample in a study of blood T cell repertoires in COVID-19. Here immunoSEQ multiplex PCR was the method, and the copy in TCRdb shows in-frame clones only, minus some. This table has about 59,000 clones, approximately 84% appearing once. Sequencing was performed on peripheral blood. The receptor set was obtained from an elderly man in a cohort sampled during active COVID-19.

The chain carries TRBV29-1 and TRBJ2-5, with D tentatively TRBD1 (6 bases). Trimming took 4 bases from V and 5 from J, leaving 8 bases between them. The germline gives CDR1 SQVTM, CDR2 ANQGSEA. The CDR3 is 11 amino acids. The CDR3 coding sequence is TGCAGCGTTGCAGGGGCTGAGACCCAGTACTTC. It is translated as CSVAGAETQYF.

The chain links TRBV4-3 to TRBJ1-2; D possibly corresponds to TRBD1 (6 bases). Trimming shortened V by 0 bases and J by 5 bases, and 16 bases separated the two germline ends. CDR1 LGHNA and CDR2 YSLEER come from the germline V gene. The CDR3 covers 16 residues. CDR3: CASSQDPKGGRYGYTF. As DNA, the CDR3 is TGCGCCAGCAGCCAAGACCCCAAGGGGGGGAGGTATGGCTACACCTTC.

The rearrangement joins TRBV24-1 to TRBJ2-7; 7 bases map to TRBD1. Germline V gives CDR1 KGHDR, CDR2 SFDVKD. J gave up 5 bases and V 3 bases, and 3 bases lay outside the gene matches. The CDR3 runs to 13 residues. CDR3 DNA: TGTGCCACCAGTGATCCGACAGGGAACGAGCAGTACTTC. Translating gives CATSDPTGNEQYF.

The rearrangement uses TRBV27 and TRBJ1-2, with TRBD1 matching over 8 bases. Per germline, CDR1 MNHEY and CDR2 SMNVEV (reference sequence). The CDR3 contains 14 residues. Trimming at V came to 6 bases and at J to 8 bases, leaving 11 bases not matched to a gene. CDR3 amino acids: CASRRTGGPVGYTF. The DNA of the CDR3 is TGTGCCAGCAGACGAACAGGGGGACCGGTGGGCTACACCTTC.

CDR3: CASSPGQSPNYGYTF. Written as DNA, the CDR3 is TGTGCCAGCAGCCCGGGACAGTCTCCGAACTATGGCTACACCTTC. This chain links TRBV7-9 with TRBJ1-2; 7 bases line up with TRBD1. The CDR3 spans 15 residues. J was trimmed by 2 bases and V by 5 bases; bases with no gene match: 8. Germline V gene data show CDR1 as SEHNR and CDR2 as FQNEAQ (reference sequence). Based on the CDR3 plus reference TRBV7-9 and TRBJ1-2, the full variable domain is DTGVSQNPRHKITKRGQNVTFRCDPISEHNRLYWYRQTLGQGPEFLTYFQNEAQLEKSRLLSDRFSAERPKGSFSTLEIQRTEQGDSAMYLCASSPGQSPNYGYTFGSGTRLTVV.

This rearrangement joins TRBV25-1 to TRBJ1-2, with 7 bases lining up with TRBD1. This CDR3 is built from 12 residues. V dropped 5 bases and J dropped 8; count of bases not matched to a gene: 5. The V gene's germline CDR1 is MGHDK and CDR2 SYGVNS. CDR3 sequence reads: CASSLQGYGYTF. DNA of the CDR3: TGTGCCAGCAGTTTACAGGGGTACGGCTACACCTTC.

The CDR3 loop reads CASSYSIGSGYTF. CDR3 coding DNA: TGTGCCAGCAGTTACTCGATCGGGAGTGGCTACACCTTC. The rearrangement links TRBV6-2 or TRBV6-3 to TRBJ1-2; D is uncertain. This CDR3 region has 13 residues. Germline CDR1 MNHEY, CDR2 SVGEGT. Trimming shortened V by 0 bases and J by 7 bases, and 9 bases separated the two germline ends.

DNA for the CDR3: TGTGCCAGCAGCTTTATCGATCAGGGGGGCGGGGAGCTGTTTTTT. Residues: CASSFIDQGGGELFF. The chain uses TRBV7-6 and TRBJ2-2, with TRBD1 as a possible D gene (7 bases). V shed 3 bases and J shed 7 bases, with 15 bases lying between them. The CDR3 is made up of 15 amino acids. CDR1 and CDR2 (germline): SGHVS, FNYEAQ. The full variable domain, in which reference TRBV7-6 and TRBJ2-2 provide the parts outside the CDR3, is GAGVSQSPRYKVTKRGQDVALRCDPISGHVSLYWYRQALGQGPEFLTYFNYEAQQDKSGLPNDRFSAERPEGSISTLTIQRTEQRDSAMYRCASSFIDQGGGELFFGEGSRLTVL.